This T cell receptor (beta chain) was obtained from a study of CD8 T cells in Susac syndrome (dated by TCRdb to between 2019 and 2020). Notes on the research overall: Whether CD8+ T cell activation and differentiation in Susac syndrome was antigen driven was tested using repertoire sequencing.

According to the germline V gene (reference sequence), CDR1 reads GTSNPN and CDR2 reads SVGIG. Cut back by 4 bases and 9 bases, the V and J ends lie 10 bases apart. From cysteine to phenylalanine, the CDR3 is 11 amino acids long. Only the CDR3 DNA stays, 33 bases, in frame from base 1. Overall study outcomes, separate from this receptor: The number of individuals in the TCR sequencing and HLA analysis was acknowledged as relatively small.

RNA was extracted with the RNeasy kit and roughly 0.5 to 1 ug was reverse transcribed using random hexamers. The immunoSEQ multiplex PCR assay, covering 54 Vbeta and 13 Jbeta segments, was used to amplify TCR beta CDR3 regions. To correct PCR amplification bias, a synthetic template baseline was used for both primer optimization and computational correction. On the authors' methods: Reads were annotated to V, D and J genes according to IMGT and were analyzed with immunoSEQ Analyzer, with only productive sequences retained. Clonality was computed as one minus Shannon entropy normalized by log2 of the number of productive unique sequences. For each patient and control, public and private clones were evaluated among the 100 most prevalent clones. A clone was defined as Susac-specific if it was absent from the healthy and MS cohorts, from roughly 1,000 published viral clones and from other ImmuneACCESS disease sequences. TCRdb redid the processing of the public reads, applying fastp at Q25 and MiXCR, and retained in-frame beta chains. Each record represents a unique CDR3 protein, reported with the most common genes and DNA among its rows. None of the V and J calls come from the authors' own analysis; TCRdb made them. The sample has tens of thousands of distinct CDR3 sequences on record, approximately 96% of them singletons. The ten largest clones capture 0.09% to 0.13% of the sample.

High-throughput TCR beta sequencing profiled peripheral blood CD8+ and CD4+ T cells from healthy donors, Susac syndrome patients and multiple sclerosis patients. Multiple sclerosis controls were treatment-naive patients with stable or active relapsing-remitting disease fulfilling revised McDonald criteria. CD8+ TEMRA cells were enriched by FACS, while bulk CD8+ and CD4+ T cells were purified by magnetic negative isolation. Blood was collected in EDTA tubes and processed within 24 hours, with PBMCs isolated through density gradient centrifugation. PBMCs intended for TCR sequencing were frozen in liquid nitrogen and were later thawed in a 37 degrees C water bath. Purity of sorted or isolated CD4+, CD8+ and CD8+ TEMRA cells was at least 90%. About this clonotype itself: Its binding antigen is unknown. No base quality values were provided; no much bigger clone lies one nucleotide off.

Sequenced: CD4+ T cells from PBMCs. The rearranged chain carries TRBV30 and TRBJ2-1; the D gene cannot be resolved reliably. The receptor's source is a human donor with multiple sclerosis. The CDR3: CAWTNRREQFF. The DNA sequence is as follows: TGTGCCTGGACCAACAGACGTGAGCAGTTCTTC.